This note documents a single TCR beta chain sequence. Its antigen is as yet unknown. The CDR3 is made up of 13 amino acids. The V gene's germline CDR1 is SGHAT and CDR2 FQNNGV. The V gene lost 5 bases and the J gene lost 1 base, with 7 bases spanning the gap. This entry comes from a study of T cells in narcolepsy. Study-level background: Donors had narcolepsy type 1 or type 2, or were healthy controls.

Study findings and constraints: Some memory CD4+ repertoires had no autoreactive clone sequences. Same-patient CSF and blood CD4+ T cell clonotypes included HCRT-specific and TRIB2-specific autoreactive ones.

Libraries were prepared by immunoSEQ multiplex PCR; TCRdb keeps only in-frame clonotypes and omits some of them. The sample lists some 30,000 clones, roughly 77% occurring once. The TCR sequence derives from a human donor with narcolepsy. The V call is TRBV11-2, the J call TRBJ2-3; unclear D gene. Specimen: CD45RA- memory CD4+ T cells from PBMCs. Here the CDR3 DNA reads TGTGCCAGCAGCCGGACGCGCACAGATACGCAGTATTTT. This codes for CASSRTRTDTQYF. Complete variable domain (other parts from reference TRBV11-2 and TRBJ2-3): EAGVAQSPRYKIIEKRQSVAFWCNPISGHATLYWYQQILGQGPKLLIQFQNNGVVDDSQLPKDRFSAERLKGVDSTLKIQPAKLEDSAVYLCASSRTRTDTQYFGPGTRLTVL.